The 25 T cell receptor beta chains reported below all come from one sample, sequenced in a study of blood T cell repertoires in COVID-19 (dated by TCRdb to the early 2020s). Libraries were made using the immunoSEQ multiplex PCR assay. TCRdb holds this immuneACCESS table with in-frame rearrangements only. Some clones are missing; in checked studies, unresolved V genes explain under half, and the rest has no known cause. This sample comprises over 70,000 clones, 85% of them detected only once. The top ten hold 5.1% of the sample. Sequenced: peripheral blood. The receptors originated from a man older than 75 with acute or convalescent COVID-19.

The chain carries TRBV3-1 (or the pseudogene TRBV3-2) and TRBJ2-1; 7 bases are a match to TRBD2. The junction had 13 bases not matched to a gene; V was cut back by 3 bases and J by 5 bases. Germline values: CDR1 LGHDT, CDR2 YNNKEL (reference sequence). The CDR3 sequence is 17 residues long. The CDR3 is CASSHLIGRGRNNEQFF. The CDR3 DNA sequence: TGTGCCAGCAGCCACCTTATCGGGCGGGGGAGAAACAATGAGCAGTTCTTC.

V is TRBV7-9 and J is TRBJ2-5, with D perhaps TRBD1 (5 bases). Trimming removed 2 bases from V and 2 bases from J, with 9 bases in between. The CDR3 extends over 14 amino acids. Per germline, CDR1 SEHNR and CDR2 FQNEAQ (reference sequence). CDR3 DNA: TGTGCCAGCAGCTTAAGACAGCCACAAGAGACCCAGTACTTC. This translates into CASSLRQPQETQYF.

This clone was counted once. This chain connects TRBV28 to TRBJ2-7, with 11 bases aligning to TRBD2. There are 17 residues in the CDR3. Germline V gene data show CDR1 as MDHEN and CDR2 as SYDVKM. Unmatched junction bases numbered 12, after V lost 8 bases and J lost 0 bases. CDR3 region: CASSYGASGRLSYEQYF. The CDR3, as DNA: TGTGCCAGCTCCTATGGGGCTAGCGGGAGGCTCTCCTACGAGCAGTACTTC.

V is TRBV18 and J is TRBJ2-3, with D uncertain. The V gene lost 5 bases and the J gene lost 6 bases, with 6 bases spanning the gap. The CDR3 loop spans 11 amino acids. CDR1 KGHSH and CDR2 LQKENI come from the germline V gene. CDR3 DNA: TGTGCCAGCTCAACTCGGGATACGCAGTATTTT. Translating it yields CASSTRDTQYF.

V is TRBV28 and J is TRBJ2-2; 9 nucleotides line up with TRBD2. Germline assignment: CDR1 MDHEN and CDR2 SYDVKM. Trimming took 2 bases from V and 3 from J; bases not matched to a gene: 1. This CDR3 comprises 15 residues. The CDR3 DNA reads TGTGCCAGCAGTTTAAGCGGGGGGTACACCGGGGAGCTGTTTTTT. Encoded protein: CASSLSGGYTGELFF.

The chain employs TRBV9 and TRBJ1-2; 10 positions match TRBD1. This CDR3 has 14 amino acids. With V trimmed by 3 bases and J by 5 bases, 4 bases remained unmatched. CDR1 SGDLS and CDR2 YYNGEE come from the germline V gene. The CDR3 sequence: CASSARQGAYGYTF. The CDR3 DNA reads as TGTGCCAGCAGCGCCAGACAGGGGGCATATGGCTACACCTTC. Full variable domain (remainder filled in from reference TRBV9 and TRBJ1-2): DSGVTQTPKHLITATGQRVTLRCSPRSGDLSVYWYQQSLDQGLQFLIQYYNGEERAKGNILERFSAQQFPDLHSELNLSSLELGDSALYFCASSARQGAYGYTFGSGTRLTVV.

V and J are TRBV5-4 and TRBJ2-1; 9 bases are a match to TRBD2. Germline assignment: CDR1 SGHNT and CDR2 YYREEE (reference sequence). The CDR3 has 15 residues. V trimming: 4 bases; J trimming: 1 base; junction bases outside the gene matches: 3. CDR3 sequence (DNA): TGTGCCAGCAGCGTTACTAGCGGGTCCTACAATGAGCAGTTCTTC. Translating gives CASSVTSGSYNEQFF.

V is TRBV9 and J is TRBJ1-1; 8 bases map to TRBD1. The CDR3 covers 14 residues. V shed 0 bases, J shed 3 bases, and the junction held 1 base outside the gene matches. Germline values: CDR1 SGDLS, CDR2 YYNGEE. CDR3 in amino acids: CASSVAGGDTEAFF. The CDR3, as DNA: TGTGCCAGCAGCGTAGCAGGGGGCGACACTGAAGCTTTCTTT.

This clone is judged medium-sized. The rearrangement uses TRBV7-8 and TRBJ2-7; D is unresolved. The germline gives CDR1 SGHVS, CDR2 FQNEAQ. The V end was cut by 4 bases, the J end by 1 base, with 5 bases between. The CDR3 runs to 12 residues. Written as DNA, the CDR3 is TGTGCCAGCAGCTCCAGGTCCTACGAGCAGTACTTC. Protein product: CASSSRSYEQYF.

V usage is TRBV19 and J usage is TRBJ2-3; 10 nucleotides align to TRBD1. Germline CDR1 is LNHDA and CDR2 is SQIVND (reference sequence). CDR3 length equals 15 residues. J was trimmed by 6 bases and V by 4 bases; bases with no gene match: 7. The CDR3 sequence is CASSNSGQGVDTQYF. CDR3 in DNA: TGTGCCAGTAGTAACTCCGGACAGGGGGTTGATACGCAGTATTTT.

The chain couples TRBV4-1 to TRBJ1-1, with D maybe TRBD1 (6 bases). V was clipped by 1 base and J by 3 bases, with 18 bases between them. The CDR3 spans 17 residues. Germline V CDR1 and CDR2: MGHRA, YSYEKL. The CDR3 protein is CASSQANPRGRDTEAFF. The CDR3 DNA sequence: TGCGCCAGCAGCCAAGCCAACCCCAGGGGACGGGACACTGAAGCTTTCTTT.

Comment on this clone: Other nucleotide sequences in the sample specify the same CDR3. The V call is TRBV7-2, the J call TRBJ2-5, with D possibly being TRBD1 (5 bases). Germline values: CDR1 SGHTA, CDR2 FQGNSA. V lost 1 base and J lost 2, with 5 bases in between. The CDR3 has 13 residues. This CDR3 reads CASSLGQQETQYF. CDR3 nucleotides: TGTGCCAGCAGCTTAGGACAGCAAGAGACCCAGTACTTC. The full variable domain, rest sourced from reference TRBV7-2 and TRBJ2-5, is GAGVSQSPSNKVTEKGKDVELRCDPISGHTALYWYRQSLGQGLEFLIYFQGNSAPDKSGLPSDRFSAERTGGSVSTLTIQRTQQEDSAVYLCASSLGQQETQYFGPGTRLLVL.

This clone was seen just once. This chain uses TRBV6-1 with TRBJ1-1; D remains unclear. This CDR3 is 14 amino acids long. Germline CDR1 and CDR2: MNHNS and SASEGT. The V and J ends lost 2 bases and 5 bases respectively, with 12 bases between them. CDR3 in DNA: TGTGCCAGCAGTGAACAAACAACAGATACTGAAGCTTTCTTT. Protein product: CASSEQTTDTEAFF.

The V call is TRBV7-2, the J call TRBJ2-7; 7 bases match TRBD1. The germline gives CDR1 SGHTA, CDR2 FQGNSA. This CDR3 has 15 amino acids. The trim removed 4 bases at V and 1 base at J, leaving 7 bases unmatched. CDR3 protein: CASSSRDRASYEQYF. The CDR3 bases are TGTGCCAGCAGCTCCAGAGACAGGGCATCCTACGAGCAGTACTTC.

This clone has more than one count but fewer than ten. The V and J genes are TRBV2 and TRBJ2-3; 10 nucleotides match TRBD2. The CDR3 is 16 residues long. CDR1 and CDR2 (germline): SNHLY, FYNNEI. After removal of 2 bases from V and 4 bases from J, the junction contained 6 bases not matched to a gene. The CDR3 DNA follows: TGTGCCAGCAGTGAACAGCTAGCGGGGGAGGCAGATACGCAGTATTTT. Protein: CASSEQLAGEADTQYF.

The J gene is TRBJ2-1, the V gene TRBV27; 9 nucleotides line up with TRBD2. V lost 4 bases to trimming and J lost 4 bases; unmatched junction nucleotides: 11. CDR1 and CDR2 from the germline V gene are MNHEY and SMNVEV (reference sequence). There are 17 residues in the CDR3. In DNA, the CDR3 is TGTGCCAGCAGTTATCTCCCTAGCGGGGCTGGATACAATGAGCAGTTCTTC. Translated: CASSYLPSGAGYNEQFF.

The chain couples TRBV24-1 to TRBJ2-7; no reliable D call. Per the germline V gene, CDR1 is KGHDR and CDR2 is SFDVKD. The CDR3 covers 13 residues. Trimming pared 7 bases from V and 4 bases from J, leaving 13 bases between. In nucleotides, the CDR3 is TGTGCCACCAGCCCGGGTGGAGCTTACGAGCAGTACTTC. This codes for CATSPGGAYEQYF.

This chain links TRBV9 with TRBJ2-1; no reliable D call. The V gene's germline CDR1 is SGDLS and CDR2 YYNGEE. Trimming removed 4 bases at V and 8 bases at J, with 10 bases between. This CDR3 is built from 12 residues. CDR3 sequence (DNA): TGTGCCAGCAGCTCCCCTGGGCATGAGCAGTTCTTC. This encodes CASSSPGHEQFF.

J is TRBJ1-1 and V is TRBV28, with 9 bases that match TRBD1. Germline-derived CDR1 and CDR2 are MDHEN and SYDVKM. The CDR3 contains 16 residues. Trimming cost V 2 bases and J 2 bases; bases outside gene matches: 6. The CDR3 protein is CASSLPRDRVNTEAFF. CDR3 nucleotide sequence: TGTGCCAGCAGTTTACCCCGGGACAGGGTAAACACTGAAGCTTTCTTT.

There are a few counts of this clone. The chain combines TRBV27 with TRBJ2-1; 9 bases line up with TRBD2. The trim removed 5 bases at V and 4 bases at J, leaving 6 bases unmatched. The germline CDR1 and CDR2 sequences are MNHEY and SMNVEV (reference sequence). This CDR3 comprises 15 residues. The CDR3: CASSRAGGGYNEQFF. The CDR3 DNA reads as TGTGCCAGCAGTCGTGCGGGAGGGGGTTACAATGAGCAGTTCTTC.

The chain joins TRBV19 to TRBJ1-1; D ambiguous. Germline V gives CDR1 LNHDA, CDR2 SQIVND (reference sequence). CDR3 length equals 20 residues. V gave up 0 bases and J gave up 0 bases, with 23 bases separating them. CDR3 sequence reads: CASSIDNRGWVATVNTEAFF. CDR3 DNA sequence: TGTGCCAGTAGTATAGATAACCGCGGTTGGGTTGCCACGGTGAACACTGAAGCTTTCTTT.

V gene TRBV28 combines with J gene TRBJ2-6, with D possibly matching TRBD1 (5 bases). V gave up 6 bases and J gave up 2 bases, with 14 bases separating them. The CDR3 is made up of 16 amino acids. Germline CDR1 reads MDHEN; CDR2 reads SYDVKM. The CDR3 DNA is TGTGCCAGCAGGCCCAGGGTGGGTGCTGGGGCCAACGTCCTGACTTTC. It codes for CASRPRVGAGANVLTF.

The rearrangement joins TRBV5-1 to TRBJ2-7, with TRBD2 matching 15 bases. This CDR3 region has 18 residues. V was pared by 2 bases and J by 0 bases, with 6 bases of the junction left unmatched. CDR1 is SGHRS and CDR2 is YFSETQ in the germline V gene. The CDR3, as DNA: TGCGCCAGCAGCTTCGGACTAGCGGGGGGGTTGAGCTCCTACGAGCAGTACTTC. Amino acids: CASSFGLAGGLSSYEQYF.

This clone came up a few times. The rearrangement joins TRBV5-1 to TRBJ2-2; D not resolved. The CDR3 contains 15 residues. CDR1 is SGHRS and CDR2 is YFSETQ in the germline V gene. Trimming removed 3 bases at V and 5 bases at J, with 14 bases between. The CDR3 is CASSSLLTRTGELFF. CDR3 nucleotides: TGCGCCAGCAGCTCCTTACTCACGAGGACCGGGGAGCTGTTTTTT.

The chain combines TRBV6-2 or TRBV6-3 with TRBJ2-1; tentatively, D is TRBD1 (5 bases). The V end lost 4 bases, the J end lost 1 base, and 17 bases lay between the germline ends. This CDR3 is built from 17 residues. From germline, CDR1 is MNHEY and CDR2 SVGEGT. CDR3 residues: CASSLGDPGPSYNEQFF. CDR3 DNA sequence: TGTGCCAGCAGTTTAGGTGATCCAGGGCCATCCTACAATGAGCAGTTCTTC.